Listed below are T cell receptor beta chains from one sample, sequenced in a study of T cells and Merkel cell carcinoma outcomes. TCRdb's copy holds only in-frame clones and misses some; the assay was immunoSEQ multiplex PCR. The sample records 2,500 to 3,500 clones, about three quarters being singletons. Source material: tumor tissue from Merkel cell carcinoma. All receptors derive from a human donor with Merkel cell carcinoma. CDR3s include the opening cysteine and the closing phenylalanine or tryptophan. The D gene is left open where the match is weak. Expanded clones are given a class, and other clones once, few, many or no size at all.

abundance,v_gene,j_gene,d_gene,CDR3nt,CDR3aa
once,TRBV5-1,TRBJ2-7,TRBD1,TGCGCCAGCAGCCCCGGGGGGACAGGGCACTACGAGCAGTACTTC,CASSPGGTGHYEQYF
once,TRBV6-5,TRBJ2-7,.,TGTGCCAGCAGTGCATACGCCGGGCCTTCCTACGAGCAGTACTTC,CASSAYAGPSYEQYF
.,TRBV18,TRBJ1-6,TRBD1,TGTGCCAGCTCACCACCGGGACAGAGAAATTCACCCCTCCACTTT,CASSPPGQRNSPLHF
large,TRBV11-2,TRBJ2-6,.,TGTGCCAGCAGCTTATTGGTCATCTCTGGGGCCAACGTCCTGACTTTC,CASSLLVISGANVLTF
.,TRBV5-1,TRBJ1-2,.,TGCGCCAGCAGCCGACTAGATAACTATGGCTACACCTTC,CASSRLDNYGYTF
few,TRBV14,TRBJ1-4,.,TGTGCCAGCAGCCAATCTTCCAGGGTAACTAATGAAAAACTGTTTTTT,CASSQSSRVTNEKLFF
.,TRBV18,TRBJ2-3,.,TGTGCCAGCTCACCCGGGGCCGCCGGAGGATCAGATACGCAGTATTTT,CASSPGAAGGSDTQYF
.,TRBV5-1,TRBJ1-6,TRBD1,TGCGCCAGCAGCTCACAGGGGATCTCCTATAATTCACCCCTCCACTTT,CASSSQGISYNSPLHF
.,TRBV6-5,TRBJ2-7,.,TGTGCCAGCAGTTCACCCTCAGGTTCCTCCTACGAGCAGTACTTC,CASSSPSGSSYEQYF
once,TRBV5-1,TRBJ2-5,TRBD1,TGCGCCAGCAGCTGGGGACAGGGGATACAGGAGACCCAGTACTTC,CASSWGQGIQETQYF
.,TRBV28,TRBJ1-5,.,TGTGCCAGCAGGGTACAGGGTGAGCCCCAGCATTTT,CASRVQGEPQHF
.,TRBV28,TRBJ1-6,.,TGTGCCAGCACCGCGACAGGACCCCTCCACTTT,CASTATGPLHF
.,TRBV6-1,TRBJ1-1,TRBD1,TGTGCCAGCGGAAACAGGGGGCCCACTGAAGCTTTCTTT,CASGNRGPTEAFF
.,TRBV29-1,TRBJ2-3,.,TGCAGCGTTCGGATCGGAAGTCGTACAGATACGCAGTATTTT,CSVRIGSRTDTQYF
.,TRBV5-1,TRBJ1-1,TRBD1,TGCGCCAGCAGCTTCGCCGACAGGGGGCAAGAAGCTTTCTTT,CASSFADRGQEAFF
.,TRBV5-4,TRBJ2-2,TRBD2,TGTGCCAGCAGCCCCTGGACTAGCGGGGGATGGGTCACCGGGGAGCTGTTTTTT,CASSPWTSGGWVTGELFF
.,TRBV6-5,TRBJ1-6,TRBD1,TGTGCCAGCAGTTCCCCCGACAGGGAGGTTCGTTCACCCCTCCACTTT,CASSSPDREVRSPLHF
.,TRBV5-1,TRBJ1-5,.,TGCGCCAGCAGCTTGGGTGACTTACTGAATCAGCCCCAGCATTTT,CASSLGDLLNQPQHF
.,TRBV9,TRBJ2-3,TRBD2,TGTGCCAGCAGCGTAGATAACGGGGGGACCACAGATACGCAGTATTTT,CASSVDNGGTTDTQYF
.,TRBV5-1,TRBJ2-1,.,TGCGCCAGCAGCATAGGACAGATTTACAATGAGCAGTTCTTC,CASSIGQIYNEQFF
.,TRBV9,TRBJ1-3,.,TGTGCCAGCAGCCCAAGCTCAAGCTCTGGAAACACCATATATTTT,CASSPSSSSGNTIYF
.,TRBV7-9,TRBJ1-1,.,TGTGCCAGCAGCCTATCCATCGGGACAAACACTGAAGCTTTCTTT,CASSLSIGTNTEAFF
few,TRBV15,TRBJ2-2,TRBD1,TGTGCCACCAGCAGAGCGTCAGACAGGGCTACCGGGGAGCTGTTTTTT,CATSRASDRATGELFF
.,TRBV5-1,TRBJ2-5,.,TGCGCCAGCAGCGAGGGGGGACTTCTCCAAGAGACCCAGTACTTC,CASSEGGLLQETQYF
once,TRBV5-1,TRBJ2-2,.,TGCGCCAGCAGCTGGTCACAGGAGGCGAACACCGGGGAGCTGTTTTTT,CASSWSQEANTGELFF
.,TRBV4-2,TRBJ1-5,.,TGTGCCAGCAGCCAAGACAGGGGAGGTCAGCCCCAGCATTTT,CASSQDRGGQPQHF
.,TRBV4-3,TRBJ2-2,TRBD1,TGCGCCAGCAAGGGGACAGTGGCGACAAACACCGGGGAGCTGTTTTTT,CASKGTVATNTGELFF
.,TRBV6-1,TRBJ2-7,TRBD1,TGTGCCAGCAGGGAACAGGGGACCGACGAGCAGTACTTC,CASREQGTDEQYF
.,TRBV4-1,TRBJ1-6,.,TGCGCCAGCAGCCCTGGACAGAGTAGCTCACCCCTCCACTTT,CASSPGQSSSPLHF
.,TRBV5-1,TRBJ2-1,TRBD2,TGCGCCAGCAGCTTGATAGCGGGGGTAAATGAGCAGTTCTTC,CASSLIAGVNEQFF
.,TRBV4-1,TRBJ2-7,TRBD1,TGCGCCAGCAGCTATGGACAGGGGGTCTACGAGCAGTACTTC,CASSYGQGVYEQYF
.,TRBV7-8,TRBJ2-1,TRBD2,TGTGCCAGCAGCTTGCGGGAGGGCTCCTACAATGAGCAGTTCTTC,CASSLREGSYNEQFF
.,TRBV29-1,TRBJ2-5,TRBD1,TGCAGCGTTGAAGATCGTGGGACAGGGAGAGGGGAGACCCAGTACTTC,CSVEDRGTGRGETQYF
.,TRBV18,TRBJ1-4,TRBD1,TGTGCCAGCTTCTCGGGACAGGGAAATGAAAAACTGTTTTTT,CASFSGQGNEKLFF
.,TRBV2,TRBJ2-2,.,TGTGCCAGCAGTGAAACGGAGGGATTGAACACCGGGGAGCTGTTTTTT,CASSETEGLNTGELFF
.,TRBV6-6,TRBJ2-7,.,TGTGCCAGCAGCAACGAAGTGGGGGGGCAGTACTTC,CASSNEVGGQYF
.,TRBV6-6,TRBJ2-7,TRBD1,TGTGCCAGCAGCCAAACAGGGGTCTACGAGCAGTACTTC,CASSQTGVYEQYF
.,TRBV15,TRBJ1-1,.,TGTGCCACCAGCAGTCAAGGCACTGAAGCTTTCTTT,CATSSQGTEAFF
.,TRBV29-1,TRBJ2-1,.,TGCAGCGTTGGCGGGGTCAATGAGCAGTTCTTC,CSVGGVNEQFF
few,TRBV5-1,TRBJ1-1,TRBD1,TGCGCCAGCAGCTGGGGGACAGGGCAGAGGGGGAACACTGAAGCTTTCTTT,CASSWGTGQRGNTEAFF
.,TRBV5-4,TRBJ1-5,.,TGTGCCAGCAGCTTCGAGCCGTGGGGCAATCAGCCCCAGCATTTT,CASSFEPWGNQPQHF
.,TRBV12-5,TRBJ2-1,TRBD1,TGTGCTAGTGGTTTGGTACTGAGCTATGTACAGGGGGCGAAGAATGAGCAGTTCTTC,CASGLVLSYVQGAKNEQFF
.,TRBV27,TRBJ2-7,TRBD1,TGTGCCAGCAGTAGGAGACAGGGGGCTTACCACGAGCAGTACTTC,CASSRRQGAYHEQYF
.,TRBV5-1,TRBJ2-7,TRBD1,TGCGCCAGCAGCTCGGACAGGGGCTACGAGCAGTACTTC,CASSSDRGYEQYF
.,TRBV7-2,TRBJ2-3,.,TGTGCCCACAGACAGGGCACAGATACGCAGTATTTT,CAHRQGTDTQYF
.,TRBV4-1,TRBJ2-1,TRBD2,TGCGCCAGCAGCCAAGGACTAGCGGCAATCAATGAGCAGTTCTTC,CASSQGLAAINEQFF
.,TRBV7-9,TRBJ1-6,TRBD1,TGTGCCAGCAGCGGACCCGGGACAGGGAATTCACCCCTCCACTTT,CASSGPGTGNSPLHF
.,TRBV7-2,TRBJ1-6,.,TGTGCCAGCAGCTTAGCAGGTTACATCCCAAATTCACCCCTCCACTTT,CASSLAGYIPNSPLHF
.,TRBV2,TRBJ2-7,.,TGTGCCAGCAGGGCAGGGCCTCCGCCTACGGTGGACGAGCAGTACTTC,CASRAGPPPTVDEQYF
once,TRBV4-3,TRBJ1-2,.,TGCGCCAGCAGCCAATATGTCCAAGGGAACTATGGCTACACCTTC,CASSQYVQGNYGYTF
.,TRBV11-3,TRBJ2-3,.,TGTGCCAGCAGCTTTGGCAGAGGAGATACGCAGTATTTT,CASSFGRGDTQYF
.,TRBV5-1,TRBJ2-7,TRBD2,TGCGCCAGCAGCGAAAGCGGGGGAGACGAGCAGTACTTC,CASSESGGDEQYF
.,TRBV20-1,TRBJ2-7,.,TGCAGTGCTAGAGGGGGGGCCGAGCAGTACTTC,CSARGGAEQYF
.,TRBV18,TRBJ1-1,.,TGTGCCAGCTCACTTATACGGACAGAAATGAACACTGAAGCTTTCTTT,CASSLIRTEMNTEAFF
.,TRBV5-6,TRBJ1-2,.,TGTGCCAGCAGCAGGGGGGGCAGGGCCATGTTCACGTATGGCTACACCTTC,CASSRGGRAMFTYGYTF
.,TRBV2,TRBJ1-6,.,TGTGCCAGCAGGGGGTCAACCCTCGGATCACCCCTCCACTTT,CASRGSTLGSPLHF
.,TRBV7-9,TRBJ2-6,TRBD1,TGTGCCAGCAGCTTAGGGACAGGGGGAATTGGGGCCAACGTCCTGACTTTC,CASSLGTGGIGANVLTF
.,TRBV5-1,TRBJ1-6,TRBD1,TGCGCCAGCAGCCTTCGACAGGGGGCGAGGAATTCACCCCTCCACTTT,CASSLRQGARNSPLHF